The rows below give T cell receptor beta chains drawn from one sample of a study of CD4 T cell repertoires in COVID-19. Only in-frame clones appear in the TCRdb table, and some are missing; sequencing was by immunoSEQ multiplex PCR. The repertoire has fewer than 25,000 clones, about 94% of them found once; the top ten carry more than 0.55%. Source: circulating follicular helper CD4+ T cells (cTfh) from blood, taken before the COVID-19 pandemic. These receptors all stem from a human donor who had COVID-19. Both conserved end residues are part of each CDR3. D genes are given only for firm matches. Size is stated for part of the rows, as once, few or many counts, or as a class when the clone is expanded.

TRBJ1-2,TRBV5-8,.,TRBD1,CASSYGQGDYGYTF,TGTGCCAGCAGCTACGGACAGGGGGACTATGGCTACACCTTC
TRBJ2-2,TRBV11-2,.,.,CASSLRNTGELFF,TGTGCCAGCAGCTTACGTAACACCGGGGAGCTGTTTTTT
TRBJ1-1,TRBV21-1,once,.,CASSPHLGGCFSTEAFF,TGTGCCAGCAGCCCGCATCTCGGAGGCTGCTTTAGCACTGAAGCTTTCTTT
TRBJ2-2,TRBV4-2,once,TRBD1,CASMPGQGSTGELFF,TGTGCCAGCATGCCCGGACAGGGTAGTACCGGGGAGCTGTTTTTT
TRBJ1-1,TRBV2,.,.,CASSVDTLNTEAFF,TGTGCCAGCAGTGTGGACACCCTGAACACTGAAGCTTTCTTT
TRBJ2-7,TRBV6-6,.,TRBD2,CASSYTSGPSYEQYF,TGTGCCAGCAGTTACACTAGCGGTCCTTCCTACGAGCAGTACTTC
TRBJ1-2,TRBV7-2,.,TRBD1,CASRGTASYGYTF,TGTGCCAGCAGAGGGACAGCCTCTTATGGCTACACCTTC
TRBJ2-5,TRBV11-2,.,TRBD1,CASSLEGQPKTQYF,TGTGCCAGCAGCTTAGAGGGACAGCCTAAGACCCAGTACTTC
TRBJ1-1,TRBV30,.,TRBD1,CAWSHTGTGGFGEAFF,TGTGCCTGGAGTCACACCGGGACAGGGGGGTTCGGTGAAGCTTTCTTT
TRBJ2-5,TRBV7-2,.,.,CASSSFETQYF,TGTGCCAGCAGCTCCTTCGAGACCCAGTACTTC
TRBJ2-7,TRBV12-5,.,.,CASGTSGAYEQYF,TGTGCTAGTGGAACGTCAGGGGCCTACGAGCAGTACTTC
TRBJ2-5,TRBV6-6,.,.,CASSPPPGVGVETQYF,TGTGCCAGCAGCCCTCCCCCGGGGGTGGGGGTGGAGACCCAGTACTTC
TRBJ1-2,TRBV28,.,.,CASSPRQYGYTF,TGTGCCAGCAGTCCACGACAGTATGGCTACACCTTC
TRBJ2-3,TRBV2,.,TRBD2,CASMGLAGGSQYF,TGTGCCAGCATGGGACTAGCGGGGGGGTCGCAGTATTTT
TRBJ2-7,TRBV5-1,.,TRBD1,CASSLAGTGYEQYF,TGCGCCAGCAGCTTGGCCGGGACAGGGTACGAGCAGTACTTC
TRBJ1-6,TRBV5-4,.,.,CASSLNGGNSPLHF,TGTGCCAGCAGCTTGAACGGGGGGAATTCACCCCTCCACTTT
TRBJ2-2,TRBV6-5,.,.,CASSYSSVNTGELFF,TGTGCCAGCAGTTATTCTTCCGTTAACACCGGGGAGCTGTTTTTT
TRBJ1-5,TRBV19,.,.,CASEGGGEGNQPQHF,TGTGCCAGTGAGGGGGGGGGCGAGGGCAATCAGCCCCAGCATTTT
TRBJ2-3,TRBV11-2,.,TRBD1,CASSLGIGQGGTDTQYF,TGTGCCAGCAGCTTGGGGATAGGGCAGGGGGGCACAGATACGCAGTATTTT
TRBJ2-7,TRBV28,.,.,CASSSSGVTYEQYF,.
TRBJ2-3,TRBV6-1,.,TRBD2,CASSEDRGGTDTQYF,TGTGCCAGCAGTGAGGACCGCGGGGGAACAGATACGCAGTATTTT
TRBJ2-7,TRBV5-4,.,.,CASSLSGGKGLEQYF,TGTGCCAGCAGCTTGAGCGGAGGGAAGGGGCTCGAGCAGTACTTC
TRBJ2-3,TRBV6-1,once,TRBD2,CASSATSGVSTDTQYF,TGTGCCAGCAGTGCTACTAGCGGGGTTAGCACAGATACGCAGTATTTT
TRBJ1-5,TRBV2,.,.,CASRETGNQPQHF,TGTGCCAGCAGAGAAACAGGGAATCAGCCCCAGCATTTT
TRBJ1-1,TRBV12-5,.,.,CASGPDSMYAFF,TGTGCTAGTGGCCCGGACAGTATGTACGCTTTCTTT
TRBJ2-1,TRBV5-1,.,TRBD2,CASSLDGGAGNEQFF,TGCGCCAGCAGCTTGGACGGGGGGGCGGGCAATGAGCAGTTCTTC
TRBJ2-7,TRBV2,once,TRBD1,CVSSYTGGGGYF,TGTGTCAGCAGTTACACAGGGGGCGGTGGATACTTC
TRBJ2-5,TRBV5-4,once,TRBD1,CASSFFLGPGGETQYF,TGTGCCAGCAGCTTCTTCCTGGGTCCAGGGGGCGAGACCCAGTACTTC
TRBJ2-3,TRBV11-1,.,TRBD2,CASSSSGLAGATDTQYF,TGTGCCAGCAGCTCCTCGGGACTAGCGGGGGCTACAGATACGCAGTATTTT
TRBJ2-7,TRBV15,.,.,CATSREYMTYEQYF,TGTGCCACCAGCAGAGAGTACATGACCTACGAGCAGTACTTC
TRBJ1-3,TRBV6-1,.,.,CASSDVPSGDTIYF,TGTGCCAGCAGTGATGTCCCCTCAGGGGACACCATATATTTT
TRBJ1-4,TRBV7-2,.,TRBD1,CASSAGGGQGEKLFF,TGTGCCAGCAGTGCCGGAGGGGGACAGGGGGAAAAACTGTTTTTT
TRBJ1-2,TRBV18,.,TRBD1,CASSLDRVYGYTF,TGTGCCAGCTCACTGGACAGGGTCTATGGCTACACCTTC
TRBJ2-7,TRBV12-5,.,TRBD1,CASGLARGGDRGYEQYF,TGTGCTAGTGGTTTGGCCCGGGGGGGGGACAGGGGTTACGAGCAGTACTTC
TRBJ2-1,TRBV7-2,.,TRBD2,CASSLIAGGPGAEQFF,TGTGCCAGCAGCTTAATTGCGGGAGGGCCTGGGGCTGAGCAGTTCTTC
TRBJ2-1,TRBV5-3,.,.,CARSLPTGKDNEQFF,TGTGCCAGAAGCTTGCCCACGGGGAAAGACAATGAGCAGTTCTTC
TRBJ2-3,TRBV6-5,.,TRBD2,CASSYGREFADTQYF,TGTGCCAGCAGTTACGGGCGGGAGTTCGCAGATACGCAGTATTTT
TRBJ1-2,TRBV7-9,.,.,CASSFNTGTSNYGYTF,TGTGCCAGCAGCTTTAATACCGGGACATCAAACTATGGCTACACCTTC
TRBJ1-4,TRBV2,.,TRBD1,CASRADRVGEKLFF,TGTGCCAGCAGAGCGGACAGGGTAGGGGAAAAACTGTTTTTT
TRBJ2-1,TRBV18,.,.,CASSPPGHGGEQFF,TGTGCCAGCTCACCACCCGGTCACGGGGGTGAGCAGTTCTTC
TRBJ2-1,TRBV19,.,.,CASSKQANEQFF,TGTGCCAGTAGTAAACAGGCAAATGAGCAGTTCTTC
TRBJ2-7,TRBV13,once,TRBD1,CASSFRKTGGGYEQYF,TGTGCCAGCAGCTTCCGGAAGACAGGGGGAGGCTACGAGCAGTACTTC
TRBJ1-1,TRBV6-5,.,.,CASTGGAEAFF,TGTGCCAGCACAGGAGGGGCTGAAGCTTTCTTT
TRBJ2-5,TRBV18,once,.,CASSLSLVGQETQYF,TGTGCCAGCTCACTCTCTCTAGTAGGCCAAGAGACCCAGTACTTC
TRBJ2-2,TRBV6-1,.,.,CASSEYRKSGYTGELFF,TGTGCCAGCAGTGAATACAGGAAATCCGGGTACACCGGGGAGCTGTTTTTT
TRBJ2-7,TRBV5-6,.,TRBD1,CASSFGQGGHEQYF,TGTGCCAGCAGCTTCGGACAGGGCGGGCACGAGCAGTACTTC
TRBJ1-1,TRBV6-5,.,.,CASSANRVSNTEAFF,TGTGCCAGCAGTGCTAACAGGGTTTCGAACACTGAAGCTTTCTTT
TRBJ2-3,TRBV5-1,.,.,CASSQGGIGTDTQYF,TGCGCCAGCAGCCAGGGTGGAATTGGCACAGATACGCAGTATTTT